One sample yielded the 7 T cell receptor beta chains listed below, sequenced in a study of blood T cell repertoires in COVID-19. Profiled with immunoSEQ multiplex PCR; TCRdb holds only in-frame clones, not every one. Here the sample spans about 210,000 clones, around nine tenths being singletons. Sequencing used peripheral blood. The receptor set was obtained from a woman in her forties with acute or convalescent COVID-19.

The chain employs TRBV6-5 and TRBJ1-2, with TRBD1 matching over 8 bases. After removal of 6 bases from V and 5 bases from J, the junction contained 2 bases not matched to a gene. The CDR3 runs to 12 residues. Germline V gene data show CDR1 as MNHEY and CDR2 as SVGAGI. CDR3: CASRQGEYGYTF. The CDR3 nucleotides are TGTGCCAGCAGACAGGGGGAGTATGGCTACACCTTC.

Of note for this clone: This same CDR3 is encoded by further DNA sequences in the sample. The CDR3 reads CASSLDRGYGYTF. Written as DNA, the CDR3 is TGTGCCAGCAGCTTGGACAGGGGTTATGGCTACACCTTC. The chain employs TRBV5-6 and TRBJ1-2; 7 nucleotides agree with TRBD1. CDR3 length: 13 amino acids. CDR1 is SGHDT and CDR2 is YYEEEE in the germline V gene. Trimming at V came to 0 bases and at J to 5 bases, leaving 1 base not matched to a gene. Looking up the rest from reference TRBV5-6 and TRBJ1-2 gives the full variable domain: DAGVTQSPTHLIKTRGQQVTLRCSPKSGHDTVSWYQQALGQGPQFIFQYYEEEERQRGNFPDRFSGHQFPNYSSELNVNALLLGDSALYLCASSLDRGYGYTFGSGTRLTVV.

The CDR3 protein is CASTLNAGGHYNEQFF. DNA of the CDR3: TGTGCCAGCACCTTGAATGCGGGGGGCCACTACAATGAGCAGTTCTTC. The rearrangement links TRBV11-2 to TRBJ2-1; 8 nucleotides align to TRBD2. The CDR3 is made up of 16 amino acids. After removal of 7 bases from V and 3 bases from J, the junction contained 11 bases not matched to a gene. Germline values: CDR1 SGHAT, CDR2 FQNNGV.

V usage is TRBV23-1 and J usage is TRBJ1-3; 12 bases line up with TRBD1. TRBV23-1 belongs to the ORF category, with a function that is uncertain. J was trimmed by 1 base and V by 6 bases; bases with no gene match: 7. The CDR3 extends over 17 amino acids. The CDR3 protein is CASRDPGQGASGNTIYF. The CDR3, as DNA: TGCGCCAGCAGGGACCCGGGACAGGGGGCTTCTGGAAACACCATATATTTT.

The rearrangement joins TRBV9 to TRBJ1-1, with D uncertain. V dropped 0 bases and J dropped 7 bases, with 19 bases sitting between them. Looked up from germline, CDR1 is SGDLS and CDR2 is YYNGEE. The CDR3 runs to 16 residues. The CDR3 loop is CASSVVMGLNRGEAFF. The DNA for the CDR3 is TGTGCCAGCAGCGTAGTAATGGGCTTAAACCGTGGTGAAGCTTTCTTT.

The CDR3, as DNA: TGTGCCGACCGGGACTCTTACATCGATGAGCAGTTCTTC. It encodes CADRDSYIDEQFF. The chain has TRBV2 and TRBJ2-1; D possibly corresponds to TRBD2 (6 bases). V lost 11 bases and J lost 8, with 19 bases in between. The CDR3 has 13 amino acids. Germline CDR1 is SNHLY and CDR2 is FYNNEI.

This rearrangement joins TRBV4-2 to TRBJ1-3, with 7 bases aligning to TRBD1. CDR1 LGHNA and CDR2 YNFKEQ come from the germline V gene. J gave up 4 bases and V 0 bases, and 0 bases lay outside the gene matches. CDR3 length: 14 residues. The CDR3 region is CASSQEGQGNTIYF. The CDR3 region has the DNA TGTGCCAGCAGCCAAGAGGGACAGGGAAACACCATATATTTT.